Each of the 27 T cell receptor beta chains below was sequenced from the same sample in a study of cytomegalovirus exposure and HLA in healthy donors. Use of 60 Vbeta and 13 Jbeta primers characterized the PCR. TCRdb's copy holds only in-frame clones and misses some; the assay was immunoSEQ multiplex PCR. Of 200,000 to 250,000 clones in the sample, about 78% were seen once. Source material: PBMCs. The receptors here all came from a male donor in good health and CMV-seronegative.

This clone was seen a few times. For the CDR3, the DNA is TGTGCCAGTACCGCGACAGGGGGGATTTACGAGCAGTACTTC. This gives the protein CASTATGGIYEQYF. V gene TRBV19 combines with J gene TRBJ2-7, with 9 bases matching TRBD1. The CDR3 length is 14 residues. The germline V gene encodes CDR1 LNHDA and CDR2 SQIVND (reference sequence). The junction had 8 bases not matched to a gene; V was cut back by 7 bases and J by 4 bases.

The rearrangement links TRBV9 to TRBJ2-2, with 7 bases fitting TRBD2. After removal of 0 bases from V and 4 bases from J, the junction contained 6 bases not matched to a gene. The CDR3 covers 16 residues. Germline V CDR1 and CDR2: SGDLS, YYNGEE. CDR3 amino acids: CASSVVSGTGTGELFF. In DNA form, the CDR3 reads TGTGCCAGCAGCGTAGTAAGCGGGACTGGCACCGGGGAGCTGTTTTTT.

This clone has only one observation. The V and J genes are TRBV6-1 and TRBJ2-3, with a tentative D call TRBD1 (6 bases). V lost 9 bases, J lost 2 bases, and 15 bases lay in between. The germline CDR1 and CDR2 sequences are MNHNS and SASEGT. The CDR3 length is 14 residues. The CDR3 DNA follows: TGTGCCAGTACTCCACAGGGCCACACAGATACGCAGTATTTT. Amino acids: CASTPQGHTDTQYF.

This clone was observed a handful of times. This sequence joins TRBV10-1 and TRBJ1-5; TRBD1 matches at 7 bases. The CDR3 length is 15 residues. The V gene's germline CDR1 is WNHNN and CDR2 SYGVQD (reference sequence). Trimming removed 7 bases from V and 0 bases from J; junction bases left unmatched: 6. The CDR3 sequence: CASISGTASNQPQHF. In DNA, the CDR3 is TGCGCCAGCATTTCCGGGACAGCTAGCAATCAGCCCCAGCATTTT.

The chain links TRBV29-1 to TRBJ2-7; tentative D call: TRBD2 (6 bases). CDR3 length: 15 residues. Looked up from germline, CDR1 is SQVTM and CDR2 is ANQGSEA. The germline V and J ends were trimmed by 4 bases and 2 bases, with 18 bases remaining between them. The CDR3: CSVVGGLDIAYEQYF. CDR3 DNA sequence: TGCAGCGTTGTTGGAGGGCTGGACATCGCCTACGAGCAGTACTTC.

The V call is TRBV7-9, the J call TRBJ2-5; D is perhaps TRBD1 (5 bases). V lost 0 bases and J 5 bases, leaving 13 bases between the germline ends. Germline V lookup: CDR1 SEHNR, CDR2 FQNEAQ (reference sequence). The CDR3 totals 15 residues. CDR3 in DNA: TGTGCCAGCAGCTTAGCGCGGCAGGGTACGGAGACCCAGTACTTC. Protein sequence: CASSLARQGTETQYF.

The chain joins TRBV9 to TRBJ2-7; D might be TRBD2 (6 bases). Trimming removed 4 bases from V and 5 bases from J, with 25 bases in between. The CDR3 runs 17 residues. The germline gives CDR1 SGDLS, CDR2 YYNGEE. CDR3 sequence reads: CASSPQPLPGEYNEQYF. The CDR3 region has the DNA TGTGCCAGCAGCCCCCAACCGCTACCGGGAGAATATAACGAGCAGTACTTC.

The chain has TRBV14 and TRBJ1-1; 9 bases are a match to TRBD1. The V gene end was trimmed by 7 bases and the J gene end by 2 bases; junction bases not matched to a gene: 8. Germline lookup yields CDR1 SGHDN and CDR2 FVKESK. The CDR3 is 15 amino acids. This chain's CDR3 is CASKRTGAGNTEAFF. The DNA of the CDR3 is TGTGCCAGCAAACGGACAGGGGCCGGAAACACTGAAGCTTTCTTT.

This rearrangement joins TRBV6-5 to TRBJ1-5; TRBD1 matches at 8 bases. After removal of 6 bases from V and 7 bases from J, the junction contained 11 bases not matched to a gene. CDR3 length: 15 amino acids. Germline V CDR1 and CDR2: MNHEY, SVGAGI. CDR3 in DNA: TGTGCCAGCAGCCAGCGGACAGGGACGGGGCAGCCCCAGCATTTT. This sequence encodes CASSQRTGTGQPQHF.

The chain is built from TRBV25-1 and TRBJ2-5; D possibly corresponds to TRBD1 (5 bases). Matching the DNA end better, TRBJ2-7 makes the J call doubtful. In germline, CDR1 is MGHDK, CDR2 SYGVNS. The CDR3 is 11 amino acids. For the CDR3, the DNA is TGTGCCAGCAAAACAGGCTACGAGCAGTACTTC. Translation: CASKTGYEQYF.

This chain joins TRBV7-3 and TRBJ1-2, with 9 nucleotides matching TRBD1. V lost 4 bases to trimming and J lost 4 bases; unmatched junction nucleotides: 7. Germline V CDR1 and CDR2: SGHTA, FQGTGA. This CDR3 contains 15 residues. The CDR3, as DNA: TGTGCCAGCAGCTCCCCTAGGGACAGGGCCTATGGCTACACCTTC. It specifies CASSSPRDRAYGYTF.

CDR3 sequence: CASSSSAGRDEQFF. Here the CDR3 DNA reads TGTGCCAGTAGTTCCTCGGCAGGGAGGGATGAGCAGTTCTTC. J is TRBJ2-1 and V is TRBV19; 7 nucleotides line up with TRBD2. This CDR3 region has 14 residues. After removal of 5 bases from V and 8 bases from J, the junction contained 9 bases not matched to a gene. Germline values: CDR1 LNHDA, CDR2 SQIVND (reference sequence). The entire variable domain, with the rest obtained from reference TRBV19 and TRBJ2-1, is as follows: DGGITQSPKYLFRKEGQNVTLSCEQNLNHDAMYWYRQDPGQGLRLIYYSQIVNDFQKGDIAEGYSVSREKKESFPLTVTSAQKNPTAFYLCASSSSAGRDEQFFGPGTRLTVL.

This chain connects TRBV30 to TRBJ2-5, with 13 bases identical to TRBD2. CDR1 and CDR2 (germline): GTSNPN, SVGIG (reference sequence). V lost 3 bases, J lost 3 bases, and 7 bases stayed unmatched. The CDR3 sequence is 16 residues long. In DNA form, the CDR3 reads TGTGCCTGGAGCTCTTGGGGGACTAGCGGGAAAGAGACCCAGTACTTC. The encoded protein is CAWSSWGTSGKETQYF.

Only one count was recorded for this clone. The V and J genes are TRBV27 and TRBJ1-1; D not certain. Per the germline V gene, CDR1 is MNHEY and CDR2 is SMNVEV (reference sequence). Trimming shortened V by 3 bases and J by 6 bases, and 17 bases separated the two germline ends. CDR3 length equals 15 residues. The CDR3 DNA sequence: TGTGCCAGCAGTTTGACGACGGGTGTGGGAGCTGAAGCTTTCTTT. Protein: CASSLTTGVGAEAFF.

This rearrangement joins TRBV7-9 to TRBJ2-7, with D maybe TRBD1 (5 bases). V was clipped by 3 bases and J by 2 bases, with 11 bases between them. This CDR3 is built from 14 residues. The V gene's germline CDR1 is SEHNR and CDR2 FQNEAQ (reference sequence). The CDR3 DNA reads TGTGCCAGCAGCTTTGACAGTCACCCCTACGAGCAGTACTTC. It yields the protein CASSFDSHPYEQYF.

The chain combines TRBV5-1 with TRBJ2-3, with 8 bases matching TRBD1. The length of the CDR3 is 13 residues. Germline loops: CDR1 SGHRS, CDR2 YFSETQ. V shed 5 bases, J shed 6 bases, and the junction held 5 bases outside the gene matches. In nucleotides, the CDR3 is TGCGCCAGCAGTTGGGGGGACAGGGATACGCAGTATTTT. Translated: CASSWGDRDTQYF.

This chain joins TRBV6-5 and TRBJ1-5, with D maybe TRBD1 (6 bases). Trimming pared 7 bases from V and 2 bases from J, leaving 6 bases between. The CDR3 covers 12 residues. Germline CDR1 and CDR2: MNHEY and SVGAGI. CDR3: CASTGGNQPQHF. CDR3 coding DNA: TGTGCCAGCACAGGGGGCAATCAGCCCCAGCATTTT.

The rearrangement joins TRBV2 to TRBJ1-2; maybe TRBD1 (5 bases). The germline V and J ends were trimmed by 8 bases and 4 bases, with 11 bases remaining between them. Germline CDR1 and CDR2: SNHLY and FYNNEI. The CDR3 consists of 12 residues. As DNA, the CDR3 is TGTGCCAGCCACGGGACTCCCTATGGCTACACCTTC. Translated, it gives CASHGTPYGYTF. The variable domain in full, with the rest retrieved from reference TRBV2 and TRBJ1-2, is EPEVTQTPSHQVTQMGQEVILRCVPISNHLYFYWYRQILGQKVEFLVSFYNNEISEKSEIFDDQFSVERPDGSNFTLKIRSTKLEDSAMYFCASHGTPYGYTFGSGTRLTVV.

This sequence joins TRBV9 and TRBJ2-5; 10 positions agree with TRBD1. The germline CDR1 and CDR2 sequences are SGDLS and YYNGEE. The V and J ends lost 4 bases and 4 bases, in that order; junction bases with no gene match: 10. The CDR3 is 16 residues long. The CDR3 reads CASSLEGTGAGETQYF. CDR3 sequence (DNA): TGTGCCAGCAGCCTAGAAGGGACAGGGGCTGGAGAGACCCAGTACTTC.

J is TRBJ1-2 and V is TRBV18, with D perhaps TRBD1 (5 bases). Germline V gene data show CDR1 as KGHSH and CDR2 as LQKENI. Trimming pared 2 bases from V and 5 bases from J, leaving 21 bases between. CDR3 length: 17 amino acids. This CDR3 is CASSPLDRGTEAYGYTF. The CDR3 nucleotides read TGTGCCAGCTCACCATTAGATCGCGGGACGGAAGCATATGGCTACACCTTC.

This clone was seen a few times. The CDR3 region is CASSFGAGSYEQYF. Written as DNA, the CDR3 is TGTGCCAGCAGTTTCGGAGCGGGTTCCTACGAGCAGTACTTC. The genes are TRBV27 and TRBJ2-7, with D tentatively TRBD2 (6 bases). The germline V and J ends were trimmed by 3 bases and 1 base, with 10 bases remaining between them. This CDR3 comprises 14 residues. Germline lookup yields CDR1 MNHEY and CDR2 SMNVEV (reference sequence).

The sample holds a few counts of this clone. Distinct nucleotide sequences in the sample also encode this CDR3. The gene calls are TRBV30 and TRBJ1-6, with D unclear. The CDR3 consists of 13 residues. V was cut by 0 bases and J by 4 bases, with 4 bases left in between. Germline loops: CDR1 GTSNPN, CDR2 SVGIG (reference sequence). CDR3 residues: CAWSVQYNSPLHF. The CDR3 bases are TGTGCCTGGAGTGTACAGTATAATTCACCCCTCCACTTT.

This clone was seen only once. The chain carries TRBV2 and TRBJ2-5; D gene uncertain. The DNA end is more similar to TRBJ2-7, so the J call may be wrong. The CDR3 covers 13 residues. The germline gives CDR1 SNHLY, CDR2 FYNNEI. CDR3 loop: CASSEQASYEQYF. The CDR3 DNA sequence: TGTGCCAGCAGTGAGCAGGCCTCCTACGAGCAGTACTTC.

V and J are TRBV28 and TRBJ1-2; D gene ambiguous. This CDR3 comprises 12 residues. Germline CDR1 MDHEN, CDR2 SYDVKM. Trimming stripped 8 bases from V and 3 bases from J, with 10 bases between. The CDR3 region has the DNA TGTGCCAGCCAGTGCCCATACTATGGCTACACCTTC. Its translation is CASQCPYYGYTF.

The chain carries TRBV9 and TRBJ2-2; maybe TRBD1 (6 bases). V lost 2 bases to trimming and J lost 1 base, with 9 bases between them. The germline V gene has CDR1 SGDLS and CDR2 YYNGEE. The CDR3 sequence is 15 residues long. CDR3 amino acids: CASSVQGMNTGELFF. The CDR3 nucleotides read TGTGCCAGCAGCGTGCAGGGGATGAACACCGGGGAGCTGTTTTTT.

V gene TRBV6-6 combines with J gene TRBJ2-2; D remains unclear. Per germline, CDR1 MNHNY and CDR2 SVGAGI (reference sequence). The CDR3 totals 15 residues. Trimming cost V 7 bases and J 7 bases, with 19 bases left between them. This CDR3 is CASTPHEVLIGELFF. CDR3 bases: TGTGCCAGCACTCCACATGAGGTTTTGATCGGGGAGCTGTTTTTT.

The V gene is TRBV4-1, the J gene TRBJ2-7, with 10 bases identical to TRBD1. Trimming removed 4 bases from V and 4 bases from J; junction bases left unmatched: 7. The germline gives CDR1 MGHRA, CDR2 YSYEKL. The CDR3 length is 15 residues. CDR3 in DNA: TGCGCCAGCAGCCTTCACCGACAGGGGGCATACGAGCAGTACTTC. This encodes CASSLHRQGAYEQYF.